The entry below describes one T cell receptor (beta chain). The sample comes from a study of lymphopenia after photon versus proton radiotherapy. V was shortened by 6 bases and J by 3 bases, with 17 bases between the two germline ends. Germline-derived CDR1 and CDR2 are LNHDA and SQIVND (reference sequence). CDR3 size: 15 residues. Profiled with immunoSEQ multiplex PCR; TCRdb holds only in-frame clones, not every one. The repertoire holds about 70,000 clones, with 85% to 95% as singletons. The sample here was peripheral blood, taken from a patient treated with photon-based radiotherapy. The V call is TRBV19, the J call TRBJ1-1; D call uncertain. The clonotype originates from a woman in her thirties or forties with cholangiocarcinoma. The CDR3 DNA sequence: TGTGCCAGTAGATCATCCCTAACACCCTACACTGAAGCTTTCTTT. This encodes CASRSSLTPYTEAFF.